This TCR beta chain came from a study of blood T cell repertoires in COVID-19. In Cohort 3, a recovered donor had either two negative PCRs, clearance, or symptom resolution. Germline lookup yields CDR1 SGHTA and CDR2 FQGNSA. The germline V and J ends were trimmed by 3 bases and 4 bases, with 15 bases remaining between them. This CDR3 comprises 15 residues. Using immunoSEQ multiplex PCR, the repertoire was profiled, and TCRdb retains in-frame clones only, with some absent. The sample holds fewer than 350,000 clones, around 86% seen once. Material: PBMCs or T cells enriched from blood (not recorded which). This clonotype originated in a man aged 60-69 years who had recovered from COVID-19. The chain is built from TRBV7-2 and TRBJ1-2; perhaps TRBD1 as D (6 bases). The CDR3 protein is CASSFLPRGTYGYTF. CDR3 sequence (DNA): TGTGCCAGCAGCTTTCTCCCCAGGGGAACCTATGGCTACACCTTC.